A selection of T cell receptor beta chains follows, all from one sample in a study of molecular identifiers for immune sequencing clone quantification. TCRdb called the PCR reads again in MiXCR, with one record for every CDR3 protein. Of hundreds of thousands of distinct CDR3 sequences in the sample, less than 30% were seen once. Sequencing was carried out using naive CD8+ T cells from blood, with Jurkat cell RNA spiked in. The receptors originated from a human donor in good health. Some libraries in this study had Jurkat cell RNA spiked in. Both conserved end residues are part of each CDR3. The D gene is left open where the match is weak. The listing skips clone size in some rows; elsewhere it reads once, few, many or a size class.

abundance: many
v_gene: TRBV6-5
d_gene: -
j_gene: TRBJ1-1
CDR3aa: CASSYKGQAFF
CDR3nt: TGTGCCAGCAGTTATAAGGGACAAGCTTTCTTT

abundance: many
v_gene: TRBV6-5
d_gene: -
j_gene: TRBJ2-7
CDR3aa: CASSSQAGTRYEQYF
CDR3nt: TGTGCCAGCAGTTCCCAAGCGGGTACTCGCTACGAGCAGTACTTC

abundance: -
v_gene: TRBV3-1
d_gene: -
j_gene: TRBJ2-2
CDR3aa: CASSQERGGDTTGELFF
CDR3nt: TGTGCCAGCAGCCAAGAACGAGGGGGGGATACGACCGGGGAGCTGTTTTTT

abundance: many
v_gene: TRBV29-1
d_gene: TRBD1
j_gene: TRBJ1-2
CDR3aa: CSVDSWTGPYGYTF
CDR3nt: TGCAGCGTTGACAGTTGGACAGGGCCCTATGGCTACACCTTC

abundance: many
v_gene: TRBV5-6
d_gene: TRBD1
j_gene: TRBJ2-7
CDR3aa: CASSLAGTGAEQYF
CDR3nt: TGTGCCAGCAGCTTGGCCGGGACAGGGGCCGAGCAGTACTTC

abundance: many
v_gene: TRBV5-1
d_gene: TRBD2
j_gene: TRBJ2-3
CDR3aa: CASSSGTSETDTQYF
CDR3nt: TGCGCCAGCAGCTCCGGGACTAGCGAGACAGATACGCAGTATTTT

abundance: few
v_gene: TRBV20-1
d_gene: -
j_gene: TRBJ2-1
CDR3aa: CSARVRGDSSYNEQFF
CDR3nt: TGCAGTGCTAGAGTTAGAGGGGATAGCTCCTACAATGAGCAGTTCTTC

abundance: many
v_gene: TRBV4-3
d_gene: -
j_gene: TRBJ2-7
CDR3aa: CASSQESESYYEQYF
CDR3nt: TGCGCCAGCAGCCAAGAATCCGAGTCGTACTACGAGCAGTACTTC

abundance: few
v_gene: TRBV28
d_gene: -
j_gene: TRBJ1-5
CDR3aa: CASSLRGRLSNQPQHF
CDR3nt: TGTGCCAGCAGTTTACGGGGCAGGTTAAGCAATCAGCCCCAGCATTTT

abundance: few
v_gene: TRBV7-9
d_gene: -
j_gene: TRBJ2-7
CDR3aa: CASRPDTTFEQYF
CDR3nt: TGTGCCAGCAGACCGGACACTACCTTTGAGCAGTACTTC

abundance: few
v_gene: TRBV5-1
d_gene: -
j_gene: TRBJ2-7
CDR3aa: CASSLDHTQTYEQYF
CDR3nt: TGCGCCAGCAGCTTGGACCATACTCAAACCTACGAGCAGTACTTC

abundance: -
v_gene: TRBV9
d_gene: -
j_gene: TRBJ2-7
CDR3aa: CASSVVDKPYEQYF
CDR3nt: TGTGCCAGCAGCGTAGTGGACAAACCCTACGAGCAGTACTTC

abundance: many
v_gene: TRBV27
d_gene: -
j_gene: TRBJ2-5
CDR3aa: CASKVRLSQETQYF
CDR3nt: TGTGCCAGCAAAGTCAGGTTAAGCCAAGAGACCCAGTACTTC

abundance: few
v_gene: TRBV7-9
d_gene: -
j_gene: TRBJ2-1
CDR3aa: CASSPALSLDEQFF
CDR3nt: TGTGCCAGCAGCCCGGCCCTCAGCTTGGATGAGCAGTTCTTC

abundance: -
v_gene: TRBV4-3
d_gene: -
j_gene: TRBJ2-5
CDR3aa: CASSQGGAPGETQYF
CDR3nt: TGCGCCAGCAGCCAAGGAGGGGCCCCGGGGGAGACCCAGTACTTC

abundance: -
v_gene: TRBV7-9
d_gene: -
j_gene: TRBJ1-6
CDR3aa: CASSLPGSVGSSYNSPLHF
CDR3nt: TGTGCCAGCAGCTTACCCGGCAGCGTCGGAAGCTCCTATAATTCACCCCTCCACTTT

abundance: -
v_gene: TRBV7-2
d_gene: -
j_gene: TRBJ1-3
CDR3aa: CASTESAGFSGNTIYF
CDR3nt: TGTGCCAGCACCGAATCGGCAGGATTCTCTGGAAACACCATATATTTT

abundance: few
v_gene: TRBV6-5
d_gene: TRBD1
j_gene: TRBJ1-1
CDR3aa: CASSRDREIPEAFF
CDR3nt: TGTGCCAGCAGTCGGGACAGGGAAATCCCTGAAGCTTTCTTT

abundance: many
v_gene: TRBV25-1
d_gene: -
j_gene: TRBJ1-1
CDR3aa: CASSDDLNPQAFF
CDR3nt: TGTGCCAGCAGTGACGACCTGAACCCTCAAGCTTTCTTT

abundance: once
v_gene: TRBV30
d_gene: -
j_gene: TRBJ1-1
CDR3aa: CAWLGENTEAFF
CDR3nt: TGTGCCTGGTTGGGAGAGAACACTGAAGCTTTCTTT

abundance: -
v_gene: TRBV14
d_gene: -
j_gene: TRBJ1-6
CDR3aa: CASSQGRRALDNSPLHF
CDR3nt: TGTGCCAGCAGCCAAGGACGAAGGGCGCTGGATAATTCACCCCTCCACTTT

abundance: many
v_gene: TRBV7-8
d_gene: TRBD1
j_gene: TRBJ1-2
CDR3aa: CASSQKGRDRGNYGYTF
CDR3nt: TGTGCCAGCAGCCAAAAGGGCCGAGACAGGGGAAACTATGGCTACACCTTC

abundance: -
v_gene: TRBV30
d_gene: TRBD2
j_gene: TRBJ2-5
CDR3aa: CAWDGLAGTETQYF
CDR3nt: TGTGCCTGGGACGGACTAGCGGGGACAGAGACCCAGTACTTC

abundance: few
v_gene: TRBV2
d_gene: TRBD2
j_gene: TRBJ2-1
CDR3aa: CASQNRDYSYNEQFF
CDR3nt: TGTGCCAGCCAAAACCGGGACTACTCCTACAATGAGCAGTTCTTC

abundance: many
v_gene: TRBV6-5
d_gene: -
j_gene: TRBJ1-1
CDR3aa: CASALASRQEEYIGTEAFF
CDR3nt: TGTGCCAGCGCCTTGGCCTCGCGACAGGAGGAGTATATAGGCACTGAAGCTTTCTTT

abundance: few
v_gene: TRBV7-9
d_gene: -
j_gene: TRBJ2-1
CDR3aa: CASSVPDEQFF
CDR3nt: TGTGCCAGCAGCGTACCAGATGAGCAGTTCTTC

abundance: -
v_gene: TRBV11-2
d_gene: TRBD2
j_gene: TRBJ2-1
CDR3aa: CASSSLANSYNEQFF
CDR3nt: TGTGCCAGCAGCTCACTAGCGAACTCCTACAATGAGCAGTTCTTC

abundance: many
v_gene: TRBV6-5
d_gene: -
j_gene: TRBJ1-1
CDR3aa: CASSYGLVNTEAFF
CDR3nt: TGTGCCAGCAGTTATGGCTTGGTGAACACTGAAGCTTTCTTT

abundance: -
v_gene: TRBV28
d_gene: -
j_gene: TRBJ2-2
CDR3aa: CASSLRTNTGKLFF
CDR3nt: TGTGCCAGCAGTCTTCGGACTAACACCGGGAAGCTGTTTTTT

abundance: many
v_gene: TRBV29-1
d_gene: -
j_gene: TRBJ1-1
CDR3aa: CSPWVGLTEAFF
CDR3nt: TGCTCCCCTTGGGTGGGGCTCACTGAAGCTTTCTTT

abundance: few
v_gene: TRBV7-6
d_gene: TRBD2
j_gene: TRBJ2-1
CDR3aa: CASSEAPLAAYNEQFF
CDR3nt: TGTGCCAGCAGCGAAGCCCCCCTAGCGGCCTACAATGAGCAGTTCTTC

abundance: -
v_gene: TRBV20-1
d_gene: TRBD2
j_gene: TRBJ2-3
CDR3aa: CSASPRGGPDTQYF
CDR3nt: TGCAGTGCTAGTCCCCGGGGGGGTCCAGATACGCAGTATTTT

abundance: many
v_gene: TRBV6-5
d_gene: TRBD1
j_gene: TRBJ1-6
CDR3aa: CASSFNRGTYNSPLHF
CDR3nt: TGTGCCAGCAGTTTTAACAGGGGTACCTATAATTCACCCCTCCACTTT

abundance: -
v_gene: TRBV5-6
d_gene: -
j_gene: TRBJ1-5
CDR3aa: CVSSIQGYQPQHF
CDR3nt: TGTGTCAGCAGCATACAGGGTTACCAGCCCCAGCATTTT

abundance: -
v_gene: TRBV5-1
d_gene: TRBD2
j_gene: TRBJ2-7
CDR3aa: CASSLYSGGDEQYF
CDR3nt: TGCGCCAGCAGCTTGTATAGCGGGGGCGACGAGCAGTACTTC

abundance: few
v_gene: TRBV30
d_gene: -
j_gene: TRBJ1-5
CDR3aa: CAWSVNMGQPQHF
CDR3nt: TGTGCCTGGAGTGTGAATATGGGGCAGCCCCAGCATTTT

abundance: many
v_gene: TRBV30
d_gene: TRBD2
j_gene: TRBJ2-1
CDR3aa: CAWSIAGVNEQFF
CDR3nt: TGTGCCTGGAGTATAGCGGGAGTGAATGAGCAGTTCTTC

abundance: many
v_gene: TRBV28
d_gene: TRBD1
j_gene: TRBJ2-2
CDR3aa: CASSTLLTGVTGELFF
CDR3nt: TGTGCCAGCAGCACCCTCCTGACAGGGGTCACCGGGGAGCTGTTTTTT

abundance: few
v_gene: TRBV7-2
d_gene: TRBD2
j_gene: TRBJ2-5
CDR3aa: CASSLGSGGEETQYF
CDR3nt: TGTGCCAGCAGCTTGGGTAGCGGGGGGGAAGAGACCCAGTACTTC

abundance: few
v_gene: TRBV20-1
d_gene: TRBD1
j_gene: TRBJ1-4
CDR3aa: CSASIDRADNEKLFF
CDR3nt: TGCAGTGCTAGCATCGACAGGGCGGATAATGAAAAACTGTTTTTT

abundance: many
v_gene: TRBV2
d_gene: -
j_gene: TRBJ1-5
CDR3aa: CASTQGYSNQPQHF
CDR3nt: TGTGCCAGCACGCAGGGATATAGCAATCAGCCCCAGCATTTT

abundance: many
v_gene: TRBV29-1
d_gene: -
j_gene: TRBJ2-3
CDR3aa: CSVALASGSSTDTQYF
CDR3nt: TGCAGCGTTGCCCTAGCGAGCGGCTCTAGCACAGATACGCAGTATTTT

abundance: many
v_gene: TRBV28
d_gene: -
j_gene: TRBJ1-1
CDR3aa: CASSRPFERATEAFF
CDR3nt: TGTGCCAGCAGCCGCCCCTTTGAGAGGGCGACTGAAGCTTTCTTT

abundance: -
v_gene: TRBV6-2/TRBV6-3
d_gene: TRBD1
j_gene: TRBJ2-5
CDR3aa: CASSYTPAGGQTQYF
CDR3nt: TGTGCCAGCAGTTACACTCCCGCAGGGGGACAGACCCAGTACTTC

abundance: many
v_gene: TRBV7-2
d_gene: -
j_gene: TRBJ1-1
CDR3aa: CASSPAGRAPGTEAFF
CDR3nt: TGTGCCAGCAGCCCGGCGGGGCGCGCACCGGGCACTGAAGCTTTCTTT

abundance: -
v_gene: TRBV12-3/TRBV12-4
d_gene: -
j_gene: TRBJ1-1
CDR3aa: CASSFGLNTEASF
CDR3nt: TGTGCCAGCAGTTTCGGCCTGAACACTGAAGCTTCCTTT